This T cell receptor beta chain was recorded in a study of T cell repertoires in cytomegalovirus infection. Overall study: Based on public TCR beta signatures, there were indications of CMV infection and of a matching HLA type. Whole-study results and caveats: Cumulative public TCR beta family frequency identified carriers of CMV plus the relevant HLA.

There are 14 residues in the CDR3. Trimming at V came to 5 bases and at J to 3 bases, leaving 3 bases not matched to a gene. In germline, CDR1 is SGHVS, CDR2 FQNEAQ. On this clonotype itself: Antigen: not known.

Via MiXCR, TCRdb re-called the reads, giving one row per CDR3 protein. The sample has hundreds of thousands of distinct CDR3 sequences, roughly a third seen once; the top ten hold 15% to 20%. This TCR derives from a human donor in good health (CMV status not recorded). Some clones in this sample may be carry-over from other donors' samples. The chain joins TRBV7-8 to TRBJ1-2; 10 nucleotides agree with TRBD1. Sequenced material: cultured PBMCs, taken from culture after CMV antigen stimulation. CDR3 nucleotides: TGTGCCAGCAGCCGGACAGGGGGGGACTATGGCTACACCTTC. This gives the protein CASSRTGGDYGYTF.